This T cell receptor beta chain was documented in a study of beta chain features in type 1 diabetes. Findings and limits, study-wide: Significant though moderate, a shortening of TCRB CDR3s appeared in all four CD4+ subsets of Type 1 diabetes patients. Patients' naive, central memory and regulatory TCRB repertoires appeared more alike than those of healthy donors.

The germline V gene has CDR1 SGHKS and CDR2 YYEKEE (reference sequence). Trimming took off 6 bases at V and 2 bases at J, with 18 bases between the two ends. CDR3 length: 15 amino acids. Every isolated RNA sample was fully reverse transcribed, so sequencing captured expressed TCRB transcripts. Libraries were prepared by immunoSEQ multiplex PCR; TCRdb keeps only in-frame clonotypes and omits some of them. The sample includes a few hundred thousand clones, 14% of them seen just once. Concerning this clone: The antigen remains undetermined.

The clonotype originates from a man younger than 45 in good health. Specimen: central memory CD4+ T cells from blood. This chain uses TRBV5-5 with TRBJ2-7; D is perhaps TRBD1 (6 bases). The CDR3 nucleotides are TGTGCCAGCACCAAGTCCCAGGGGACGGCCTACGAGCAGTACTTC. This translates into CASTKSQGTAYEQYF.